This paragraph covers one T cell receptor (beta chain) sequence. Its antigen target is currently unknown. Base quality data are lacking; no much larger clone is found one base away. This sample is drawn from a study of blood T cell repertoires in COVID-19 (dated by TCRdb to the early 2020s). Regarding the complete study: The collaborator samples originated in the United States, Italy and Spain and spanned the acute and convalescent phases of COVID-19. HLA class I and class II types, where available, came from metadata supplied by the sample provider rather than from assay-based typing. Sample metadata almost always included a de-identified subject ID, COVID-19 status, age in years and sex. The samples were drawn from the first 160 participants of the ongoing ImmuneRACE study and from over 950 subjects provided by 6 global collaborators. The material from the prospective study consisted of cDNA or gDNA derived from T cells, B-cell-depleted T cells, or PBMCs. The repertoires were made available in a free public database intended to serve as a resource for research on the immune response to SARS-CoV-2. The dataset comprised deeply sampled blood TCRbeta repertoires from subjects exposed to, actively infected with, or recovered from COVID-19. Broader findings and caveats from the paper: How much clinical and demographic metadata was included differed by source and by participant, and the metadata was provided uncurated.

V loses 4 bases of germline sequence and J loses 2 bases, and the interval between the two ends is 9 bases. From its cysteine to its phenylalanine, the CDR3 spans 14 amino acids. The sequence is cut down to CDR3 DNA, 42 bases in frame from base 1. Per the germline V gene, SGHDT is the CDR1 and YYEEEE is the CDR2. TCRbeta CDR3 regions were amplified from genomic DNA using the immunoSEQ Assay, a bias-controlled multiplex PCR. The original methods were these. The number of nucleated cells in each sample was estimated from the amplification of reference gene primers within the assay. Sequence reads were collapsed and filtered to measure the absolute abundance of every unique TCRbeta CDR3 rearrangement. For each sample, productive Simpson clonality was calculated as the square root of Simpson's diversity index across productive rearrangements. In TCRdb, the immuneACCESS table is reduced to in-frame sequences with V and J assigned. These tables do not hold every clone; where another copy was compared, an unresolved V gene accounts for under half, and the others remain unexplained. V and J calls plus clone size are reproduced from that table; the DNA served to infer D and trimming. This sample gives around 230,000 clones in total; 88% of them show up just once. The ten largest clones represent less than 0.75% of the sample.

Collaborating institutions collected whole blood in K2EDTA tubes following their own protocols. Collaborator samples were shipped for TCRbeta analysis as frozen whole blood, isolated PBMCs, or DNA extracted from either sample type. The rearrangement joined TRBV5-6 to TRBJ2-2, with no confidently assigned D gene. This clonotype was obtained from a man aged 35-49 years with acute or convalescent COVID-19. The source material was peripheral blood. The DNA reads TGTGCCAGCAGCCTGGACGGTAACACCGGGGAGCTGTTTTTT. This is translated as CASSLDGNTGELFF.